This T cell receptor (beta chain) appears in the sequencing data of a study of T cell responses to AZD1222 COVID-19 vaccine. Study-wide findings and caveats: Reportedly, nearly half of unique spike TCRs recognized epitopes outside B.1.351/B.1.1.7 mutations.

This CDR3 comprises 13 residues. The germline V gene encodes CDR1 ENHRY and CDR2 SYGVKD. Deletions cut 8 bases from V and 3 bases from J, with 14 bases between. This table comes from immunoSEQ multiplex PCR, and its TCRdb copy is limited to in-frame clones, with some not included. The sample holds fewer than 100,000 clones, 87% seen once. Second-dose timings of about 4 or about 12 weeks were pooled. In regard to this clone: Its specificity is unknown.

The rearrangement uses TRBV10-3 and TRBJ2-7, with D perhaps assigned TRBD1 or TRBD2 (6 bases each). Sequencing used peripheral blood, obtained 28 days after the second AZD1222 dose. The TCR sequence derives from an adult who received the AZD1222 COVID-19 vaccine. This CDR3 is CAIPGGGLYEQYF. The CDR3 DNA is TGTGCCATCCCCGGGGGCGGCCTCTACGAGCAGTACTTC.